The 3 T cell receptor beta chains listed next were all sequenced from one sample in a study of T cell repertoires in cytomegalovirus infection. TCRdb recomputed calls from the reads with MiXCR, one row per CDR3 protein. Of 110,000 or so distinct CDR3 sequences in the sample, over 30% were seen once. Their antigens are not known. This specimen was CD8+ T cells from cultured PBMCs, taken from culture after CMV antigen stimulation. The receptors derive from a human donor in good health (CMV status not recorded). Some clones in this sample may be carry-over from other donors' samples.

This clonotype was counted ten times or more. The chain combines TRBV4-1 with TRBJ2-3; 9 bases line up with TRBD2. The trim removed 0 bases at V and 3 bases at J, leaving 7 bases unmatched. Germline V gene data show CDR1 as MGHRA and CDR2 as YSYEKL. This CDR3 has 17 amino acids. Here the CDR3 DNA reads TGCGCCAGCAGCCAAGATCGGCGGGGGGGCAGGACAGATACGCAGTATTTT. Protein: CASSQDRRGGRTDTQYF.

CDR3 coding DNA: TGTGCCAGCAGTTACTCCCCGTACGAGCAGTACTTC. It encodes CASSYSPYEQYF. The chain carries TRBV6-2 or TRBV6-3 and TRBJ2-7, with D unclear. V was trimmed by 0 bases and J by 4 bases, leaving 4 bases between them. Germline V CDR1 and CDR2: MNHEY, SVGEGT. The CDR3 consists of 12 residues.

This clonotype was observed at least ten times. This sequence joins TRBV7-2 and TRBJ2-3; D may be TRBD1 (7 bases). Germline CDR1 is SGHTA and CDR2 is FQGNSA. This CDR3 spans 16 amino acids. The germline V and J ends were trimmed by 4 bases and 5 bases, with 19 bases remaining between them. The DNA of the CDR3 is TGTGCCAGCAGCTCAACAAGGTACAGGGGACTAGATACGCAGTATTTT. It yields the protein CASSSTRYRGLDTQYF.